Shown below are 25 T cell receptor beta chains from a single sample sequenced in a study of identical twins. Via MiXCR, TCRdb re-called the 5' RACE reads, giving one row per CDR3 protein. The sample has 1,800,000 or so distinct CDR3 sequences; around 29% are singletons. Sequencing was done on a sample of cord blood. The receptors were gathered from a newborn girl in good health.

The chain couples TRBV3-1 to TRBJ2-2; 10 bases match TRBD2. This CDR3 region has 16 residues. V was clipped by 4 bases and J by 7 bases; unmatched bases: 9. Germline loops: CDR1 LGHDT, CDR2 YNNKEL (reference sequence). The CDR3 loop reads CASSLAGTSVSGELFF. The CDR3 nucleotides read TGTGCCAGCAGCCTCGCCGGGACTAGCGTCAGCGGGGAGCTGTTTTTT.

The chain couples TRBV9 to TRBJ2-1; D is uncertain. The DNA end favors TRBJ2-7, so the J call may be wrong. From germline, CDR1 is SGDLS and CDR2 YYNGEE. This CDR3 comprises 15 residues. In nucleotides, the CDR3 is TGTGCCAGCAGCCCACGGTCCATTAGGTACAATGAGCAGTACTTC. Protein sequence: CASSPRSIRYNEQYF.

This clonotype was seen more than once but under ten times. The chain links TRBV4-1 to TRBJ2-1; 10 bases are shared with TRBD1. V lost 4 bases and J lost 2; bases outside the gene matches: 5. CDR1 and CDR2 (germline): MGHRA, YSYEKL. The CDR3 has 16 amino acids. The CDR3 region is CASSRQGAVPYNEQFF. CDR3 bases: TGCGCCAGCAGCCGACAGGGGGCGGTCCCCTACAATGAGCAGTTCTTC.

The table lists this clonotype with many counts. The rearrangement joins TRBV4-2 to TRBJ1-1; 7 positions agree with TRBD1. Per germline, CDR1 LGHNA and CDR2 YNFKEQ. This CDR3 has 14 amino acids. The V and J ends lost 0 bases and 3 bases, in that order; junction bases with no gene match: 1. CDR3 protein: CASSQDQGDTEAFF. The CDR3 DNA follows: TGTGCCAGCAGCCAAGATCAGGGGGACACTGAAGCTTTCTTT.

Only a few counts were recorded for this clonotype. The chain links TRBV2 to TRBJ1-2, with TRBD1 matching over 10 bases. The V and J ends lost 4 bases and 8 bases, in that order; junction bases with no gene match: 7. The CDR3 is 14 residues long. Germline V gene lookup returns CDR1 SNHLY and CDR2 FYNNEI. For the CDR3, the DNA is TGTGCCAGCAGTGGAGACAGGGGGCGGAAGGGCTACACCTTC. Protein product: CASSGDRGRKGYTF.

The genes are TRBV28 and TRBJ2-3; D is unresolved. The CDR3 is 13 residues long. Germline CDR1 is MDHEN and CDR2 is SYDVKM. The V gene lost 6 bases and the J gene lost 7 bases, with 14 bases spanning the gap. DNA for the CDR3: TGTGCCAGCAGCCCCTCCGTACTAAATACGCAGTATTTT. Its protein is CASSPSVLNTQYF.

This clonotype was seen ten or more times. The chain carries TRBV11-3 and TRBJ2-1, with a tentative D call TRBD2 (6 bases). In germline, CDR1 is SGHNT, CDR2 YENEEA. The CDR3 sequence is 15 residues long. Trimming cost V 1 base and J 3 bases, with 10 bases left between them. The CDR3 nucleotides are TGTGCCAGCAGCTTAGGTAGGGAGGTCTACAATGAGCAGTTCTTC. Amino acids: CASSLGREVYNEQFF.

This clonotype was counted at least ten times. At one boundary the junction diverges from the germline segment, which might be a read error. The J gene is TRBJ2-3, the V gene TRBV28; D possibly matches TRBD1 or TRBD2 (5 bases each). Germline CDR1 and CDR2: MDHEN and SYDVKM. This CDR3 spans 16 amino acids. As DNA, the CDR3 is TGCGCCAGCAGCTTGGCCTCAGGGCGGGGCACAGATACGCAGTATTTT. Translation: CASSLASGRGTDTQYF.

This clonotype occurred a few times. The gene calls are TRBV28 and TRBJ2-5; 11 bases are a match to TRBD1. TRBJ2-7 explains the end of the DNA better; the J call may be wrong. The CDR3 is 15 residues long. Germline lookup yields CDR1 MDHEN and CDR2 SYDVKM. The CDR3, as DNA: TGTGCCAGCAGCCCAACGGGACAGGGGGCCTACGAGCAGTACTTC. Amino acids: CASSPTGQGAYEQYF.

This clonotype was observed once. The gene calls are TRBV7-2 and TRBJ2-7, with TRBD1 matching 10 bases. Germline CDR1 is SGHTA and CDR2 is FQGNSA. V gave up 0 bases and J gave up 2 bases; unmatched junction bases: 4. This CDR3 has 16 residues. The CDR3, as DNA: TGTGCCAGCAGCTTAGCCAGGACAGGGGGACCCTACGAGCAGTACTTC. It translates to CASSLARTGGPYEQYF.

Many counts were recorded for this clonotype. CDR3 nucleotides: TGCGCCAGCAGCTTGAAGGTGAGGGTAGGCTACACCTTC. Its protein product is CASSLKVRVGYTF. This chain joins TRBV5-1 and TRBJ1-2, with D unclear. CDR1 and CDR2 from the germline V gene are SGHRS and YFSETQ. Trimming removed 1 base from V and 8 bases from J, with 12 bases in between. The CDR3 sequence is 13 residues long.

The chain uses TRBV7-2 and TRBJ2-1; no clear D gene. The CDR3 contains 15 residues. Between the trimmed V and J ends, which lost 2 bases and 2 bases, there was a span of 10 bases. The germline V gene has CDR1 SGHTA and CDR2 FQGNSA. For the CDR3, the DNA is TGTGCCAGCAGCTTATCCCAGCATGCCTACAATGAGCAGTTCTTC. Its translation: CASSLSQHAYNEQFF. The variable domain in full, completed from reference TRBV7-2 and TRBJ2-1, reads GAGVSQSPSNKVTEKGKDVELRCDPISGHTALYWYRQSLGQGLEFLIYFQGNSAPDKSGLPSDRFSAERTGGSVSTLTIQRTQQEDSAVYLCASSLSQHAYNEQFFGPGTRLTVL.

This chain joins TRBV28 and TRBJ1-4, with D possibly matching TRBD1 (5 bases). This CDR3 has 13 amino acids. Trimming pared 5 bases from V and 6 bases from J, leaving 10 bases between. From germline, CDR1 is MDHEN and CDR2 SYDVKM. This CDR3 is CASSGGGHEKLFF. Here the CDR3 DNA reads TGTGCCAGCAGTGGGGGGGGACATGAAAAACTGTTTTTT. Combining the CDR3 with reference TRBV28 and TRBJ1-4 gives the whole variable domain DVKVTQSSRYLVKRTGEKVFLECVQDMDHENMFWYRQDPGLGLRLIYFSYDVKMKEKGDIPEGYSVSREKKERFSLILESASTNQTSMYLCASSGGGHEKLFFGSGTQLSVL.

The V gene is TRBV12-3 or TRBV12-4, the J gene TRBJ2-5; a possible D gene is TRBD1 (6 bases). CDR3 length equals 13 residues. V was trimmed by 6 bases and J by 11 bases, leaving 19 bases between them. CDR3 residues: CASRRNWDNEQYF. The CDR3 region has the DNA TGTGCCAGCAGGCGGAACTGGGACAATGAGCAGTACTTC.

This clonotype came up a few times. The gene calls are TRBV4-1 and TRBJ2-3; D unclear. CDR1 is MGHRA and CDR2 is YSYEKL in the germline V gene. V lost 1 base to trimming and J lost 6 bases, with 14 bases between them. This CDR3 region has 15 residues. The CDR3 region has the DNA TGCGCCAGCAGCCAAGGTGAAGTAGGCAGGGATACGCAGTATTTT. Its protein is CASSQGEVGRDTQYF.

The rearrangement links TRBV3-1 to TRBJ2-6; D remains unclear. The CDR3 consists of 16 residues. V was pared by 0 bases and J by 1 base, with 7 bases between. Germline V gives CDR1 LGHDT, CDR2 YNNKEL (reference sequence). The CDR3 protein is CASSQDLWSGANVLTF. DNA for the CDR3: TGTGCCAGCAGCCAAGATTTGTGGTCTGGGGCCAACGTCCTGACTTTC.

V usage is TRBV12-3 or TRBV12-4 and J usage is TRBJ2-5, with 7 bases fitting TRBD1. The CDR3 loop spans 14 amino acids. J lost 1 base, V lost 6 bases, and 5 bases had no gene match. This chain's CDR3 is CASRYGQAQETQYF. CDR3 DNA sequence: TGTGCCAGCAGATATGGACAGGCCCAAGAGACCCAGTACTTC.

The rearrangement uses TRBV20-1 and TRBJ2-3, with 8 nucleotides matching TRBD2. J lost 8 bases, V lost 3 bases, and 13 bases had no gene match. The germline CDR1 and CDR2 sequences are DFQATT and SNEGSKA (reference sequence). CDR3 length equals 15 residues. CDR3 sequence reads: CSASHREGTRGTQYF. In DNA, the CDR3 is TGCAGTGCTAGCCACCGGGAGGGGACAAGGGGTACGCAGTATTTT.

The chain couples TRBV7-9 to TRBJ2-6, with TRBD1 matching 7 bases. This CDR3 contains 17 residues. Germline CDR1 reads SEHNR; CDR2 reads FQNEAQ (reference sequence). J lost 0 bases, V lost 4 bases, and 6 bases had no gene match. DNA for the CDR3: TGTGCCAGCAGCTCGTACAGGGGACACTCTGGGGCCAACGTCCTGACTTTC. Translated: CASSSYRGHSGANVLTF.

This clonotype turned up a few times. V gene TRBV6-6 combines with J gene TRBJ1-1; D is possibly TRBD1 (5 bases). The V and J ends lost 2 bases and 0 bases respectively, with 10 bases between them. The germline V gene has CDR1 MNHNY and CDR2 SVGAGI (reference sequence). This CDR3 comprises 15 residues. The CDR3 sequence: CASSYGGEVNTEAFF. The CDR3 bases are TGTGCCAGCAGTTACGGGGGGGAGGTGAACACTGAAGCTTTCTTT.

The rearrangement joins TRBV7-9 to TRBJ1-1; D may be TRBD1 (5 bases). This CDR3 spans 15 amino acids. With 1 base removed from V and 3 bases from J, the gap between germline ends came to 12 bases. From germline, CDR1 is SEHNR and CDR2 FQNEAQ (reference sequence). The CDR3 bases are TGTGCCAGCAGCTTAGGGACAAGACTGGACACTGAAGCTTTCTTT. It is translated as CASSLGTRLDTEAFF. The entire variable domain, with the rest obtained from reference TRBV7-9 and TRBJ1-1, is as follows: DTGVSQNPRHKITKRGQNVTFRCDPISEHNRLYWYRQTLGQGPEFLTYFQNEAQLEKSRLLSDRFSAERPKGSFSTLEIQRTEQGDSAMYLCASSLGTRLDTEAFFGQGTRLTVV.

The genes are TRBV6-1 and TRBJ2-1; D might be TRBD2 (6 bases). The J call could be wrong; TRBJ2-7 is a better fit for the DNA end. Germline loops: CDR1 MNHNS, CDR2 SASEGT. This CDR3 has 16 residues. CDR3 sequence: CASSSGLVNSYNEQYF. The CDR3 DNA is TGTGCCAGCAGTTCGGGACTCGTAAACTCCTACAATGAGCAGTACTTC.

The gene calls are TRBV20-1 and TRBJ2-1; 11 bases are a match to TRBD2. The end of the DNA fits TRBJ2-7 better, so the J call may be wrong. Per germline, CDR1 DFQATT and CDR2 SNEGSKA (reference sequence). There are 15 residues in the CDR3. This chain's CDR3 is CSARPASGRYNEQYF. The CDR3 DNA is TGCAGTGCTAGACCGGCTAGCGGGAGGTACAATGAGCAGTACTTC.

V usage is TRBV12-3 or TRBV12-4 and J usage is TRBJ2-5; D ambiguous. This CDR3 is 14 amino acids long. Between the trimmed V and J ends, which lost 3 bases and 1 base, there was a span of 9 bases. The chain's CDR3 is CASSFNGLQETQYF. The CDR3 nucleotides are TGTGCCAGCAGTTTCAACGGCCTCCAAGAGACCCAGTACTTC.

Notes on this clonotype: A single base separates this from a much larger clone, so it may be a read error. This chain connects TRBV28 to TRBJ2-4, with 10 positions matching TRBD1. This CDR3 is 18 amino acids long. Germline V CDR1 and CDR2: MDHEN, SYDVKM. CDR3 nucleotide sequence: TGTGCCAGCAGCCCCGGGACAGGGGCCCTTAAAGCCAAAAACATTCGGTACTTC. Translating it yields CASSPGTGALKAKNIRYF.